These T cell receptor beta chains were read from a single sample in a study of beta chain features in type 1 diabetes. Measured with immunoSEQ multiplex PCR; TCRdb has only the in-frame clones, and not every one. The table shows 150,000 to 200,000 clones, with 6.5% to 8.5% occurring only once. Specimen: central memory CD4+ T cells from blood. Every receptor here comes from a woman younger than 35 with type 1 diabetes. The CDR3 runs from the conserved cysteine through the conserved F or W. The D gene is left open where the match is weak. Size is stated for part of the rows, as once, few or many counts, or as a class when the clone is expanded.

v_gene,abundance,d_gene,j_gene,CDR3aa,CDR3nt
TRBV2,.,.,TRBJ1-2,CASSPGGNYGYTF,TGTGCCAGCAGTCCCGGGGGTAACTATGGCTACACCTTC
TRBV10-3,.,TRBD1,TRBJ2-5,CAISTTGAQETQYF,TGTGCCATCAGTACCACAGGGGCCCAAGAGACCCAGTACTTC
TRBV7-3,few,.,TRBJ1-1,CASSLTTGSSSKAFF,TGTGCCAGCAGCTTAACCACAGGTTCGTCTTCCAAAGCTTTCTTT
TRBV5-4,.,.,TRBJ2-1,CASSQTYNEQFF,TGTGCCAGCAGCCAAACCTACAATGAGCAGTTCTTC
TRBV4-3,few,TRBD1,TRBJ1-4,CASSQGRGQGLFF,TGCGCCAGCAGCCAAGGAAGGGGACAGGGACTGTTTTTT
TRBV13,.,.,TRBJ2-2,CASRRRSNTGELFF,TGTGCCAGCAGGCGGAGGAGTAACACCGGGGAGCTGTTTTTT
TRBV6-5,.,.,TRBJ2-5,CASSTRASETQYF,TGTGCCAGCAGTACTAGGGCGTCAGAGACCCAGTACTTC
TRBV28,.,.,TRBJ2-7,CATGTYEQYF,TGTGCCACCGGGACCTACGAGCAGTACTTC
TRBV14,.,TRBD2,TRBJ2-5,CASSQIGTSGVETQYF,TGTGCCAGCAGCCAAATCGGGACTAGCGGGGTGGAGACCCAGTACTTC
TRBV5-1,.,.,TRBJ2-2,CASSPLADPNTGELFF,TGCGCCAGCAGCCCGTTAGCGGACCCTAACACCGGGGAGCTGTTTTTT
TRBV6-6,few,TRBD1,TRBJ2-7,CASSSRDRGDEQYF,TGTGCCAGCAGTAGCCGGGACAGGGGTGACGAGCAGTACTTC
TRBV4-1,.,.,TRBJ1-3,CASSQEGGGGTIYF,TGCGCCAGCAGCCAAGAAGGGGGTGGCGGCACCATATATTTT
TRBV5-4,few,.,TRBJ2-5,CASSFGFSLQETQYF,TGTGCCAGCAGCTTCGGTTTTTCACTCCAAGAGACCCAGTACTTC
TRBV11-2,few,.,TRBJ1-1,CASSRDTITEAFF,TGTGCCAGCAGCCGGGACACCATCACTGAAGCTTTCTTT
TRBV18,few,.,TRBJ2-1,CASSPRQVDNEQFF,TGTGCCAGCTCACCAAGGCAGGTTGACAATGAGCAGTTCTTC
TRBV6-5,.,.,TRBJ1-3,CASGRGNTIYF,TGTGCCAGCGGGAGGGGAAACACCATATATTTT
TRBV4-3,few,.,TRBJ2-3,CASSQAGSTDTQYF,TGCGCCAGCAGCCAAGCGGGAAGCACAGATACGCAGTATTTT
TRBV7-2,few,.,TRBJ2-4,CASRDLAKNIQYF,TGTGCCAGCAGGGACTTAGCCAAAAACATTCAGTACTTC
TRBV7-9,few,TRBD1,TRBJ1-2,CASSQGTGVYGYTF,TGTGCCAGCAGCCAAGGGACAGGCGTATATGGCTACACCTTC
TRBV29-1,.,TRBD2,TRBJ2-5,CSVGLAGGQETQYF,TGCAGCGTGGGACTAGCGGGGGGGCAAGAGACCCAGTACTTC
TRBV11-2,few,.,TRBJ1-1,CASSAPPGLTEAFF,TGTGCCAGCAGCGCGCCGCCAGGGCTTACTGAAGCTTTCTTT
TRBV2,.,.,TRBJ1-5,CASSELGRAYNQPQHF,TGTGCCAGCAGTGAATTGGGCAGGGCCTACAATCAGCCCCAGCATTTT
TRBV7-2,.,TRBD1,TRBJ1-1,CASSFRDSTSEAFF,TGTGCCAGCAGCTTTCGGGACAGCACCTCTGAAGCTTTCTTT
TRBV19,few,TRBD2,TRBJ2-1,CASSLRPGTSPSYNEQFF,TGTGCCAGTAGTCTGAGACCCGGGACTAGCCCCTCCTACAATGAGCAGTTCTTC
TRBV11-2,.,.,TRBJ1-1,CASSFGRNTEAFF,TGTGCCAGCAGCTTTGGGAGGAACACTGAAGCTTTCTTT
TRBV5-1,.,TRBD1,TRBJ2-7,CASAPGQAYEQYF,TGCGCCAGCGCACCGGGACAGGCCTACGAGCAGTACTTC
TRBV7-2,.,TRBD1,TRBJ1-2,CASSPMTGDYGYTF,TGTGCCAGCAGCCCCATGACAGGGGACTATGGCTACACCTTC
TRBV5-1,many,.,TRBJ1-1,CASSLSGEGTEAFF,TGCGCCAGCAGCTTGTCAGGGGAAGGGACTGAAGCTTTCTTT
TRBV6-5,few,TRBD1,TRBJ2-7,CASSYGTGPYEQYF,TGTGCCAGCAGTTACGGGACAGGCCCCTACGAGCAGTACTTC
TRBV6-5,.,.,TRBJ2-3,CASSYQRSTDTQYF,TGTGCCAGCAGTTACCAACGGAGCACAGATACGCAGTATTTT
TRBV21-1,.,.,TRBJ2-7,CASSKESRPYEQYF,TGTGCCAGCAGCAAAGAGTCCAGGCCCTACGAGCAGTACTTC
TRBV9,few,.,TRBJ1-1,CASSPGAGSTEAFF,TGTGCCAGCAGCCCAGGGGCAGGGTCCACTGAAGCTTTCTTT
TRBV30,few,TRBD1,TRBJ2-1,CAWGGQGSGEQFF,TGTGCCTGGGGGGGACAGGGGTCCGGCGAGCAGTTCTTC
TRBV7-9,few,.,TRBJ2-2,CASSLLAGVTGELFF,TGTGCCAGCAGCTTACTGGCAGGGGTCACCGGGGAGCTGTTTTTT
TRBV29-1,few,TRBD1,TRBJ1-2,CSAMTAGQGGYGYTF,TGCAGCGCCATGACAGCCGGACAGGGGGGCTATGGCTACACCTTC
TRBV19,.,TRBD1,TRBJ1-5,CASVDRASNQPQHF,TGTGCCAGCGTCGACAGGGCCAGCAATCAGCCCCAGCATTTT
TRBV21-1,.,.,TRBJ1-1,CASKGSGGNPEAFF,TGTGCCAGCAAGGGGTCAGGGGGCAATCCCGAAGCTTTCTTT
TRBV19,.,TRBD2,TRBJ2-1,CASSIALAGGNEQFF,TGTGCCAGTAGTATAGCCCTAGCGGGAGGCAATGAGCAGTTCTTC
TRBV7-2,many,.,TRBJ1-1,CASSLAYDREAFF,TGTGCCAGCAGCTTAGCTTACGACAGGGAAGCTTTCTTT
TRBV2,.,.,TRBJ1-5,CASRLTTGYNQPQHF,TGTGCCAGCAGATTGACGACAGGATACAATCAGCCCCAGCATTTT
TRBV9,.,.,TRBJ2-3,CASSVLVTGPDTQYF,TGTGCCAGCAGCGTTCTCGTCACAGGGCCAGATACGCAGTATTTT
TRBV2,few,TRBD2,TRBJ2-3,CASSLPLGLAGGTQYF,TGTGCCAGCAGCTTGCCCCTCGGACTAGCGGGGGGAACGCAGTATTTT
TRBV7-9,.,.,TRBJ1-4,CASSLQGGELFF,TGTGCCAGCAGCCTACAGGGAGGGGAACTGTTTTTT
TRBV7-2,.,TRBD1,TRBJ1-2,CASSLGVGGSGYTF,TGTGCCAGCAGCTTAGGTGTAGGGGGCAGTGGCTACACCTTC
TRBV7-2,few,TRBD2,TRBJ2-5,CASSTTSGPETQYF,TGTGCCAGCAGTACCACTAGCGGCCCCGAGACCCAGTACTTC
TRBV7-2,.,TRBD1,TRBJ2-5,CASSLTGTGEETQYF,TGTGCCAGCAGTCTTACCGGGACAGGGGAGGAGACCCAGTACTTC
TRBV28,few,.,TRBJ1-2,CASTNRQDYGYTF,TGTGCCAGCACAAACCGCCAGGACTATGGCTACACCTTC
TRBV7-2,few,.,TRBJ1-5,CASSLVGAPGQPQHF,TGTGCCAGCAGCTTAGTGGGGGCACCCGGGCAGCCCCAGCATTTT
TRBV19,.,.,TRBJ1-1,CASRMGVEAFF,TGTGCCAGTAGGATGGGTGTGGAGGCTTTCTTT
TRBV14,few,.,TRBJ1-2,CASSQDLAYGYTF,TGTGCCAGCAGCCAAGATCTGGCTTATGGCTACACCTTC
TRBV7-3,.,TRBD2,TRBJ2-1,CASSASGDEQFF,TGTGCCAGCAGCGCCAGCGGGGATGAGCAGTTCTTC
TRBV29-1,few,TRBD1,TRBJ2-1,CSAPRDSNSYNEQFF,TGCAGCGCCCCCCGGGACAGCAACTCCTACAATGAGCAGTTCTTC
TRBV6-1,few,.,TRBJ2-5,CASSAQAVETQYF,TGTGCCAGCAGTGCACAGGCCGTTGAGACCCAGTACTTC
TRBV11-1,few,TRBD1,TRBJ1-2,CASSLETGGYGYTF,TGTGCCAGCAGCTTGGAGACAGGGGGCTATGGCTACACCTTC
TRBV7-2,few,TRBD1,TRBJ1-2,CASAWTGDYGYTF,TGTGCCAGCGCCTGGACAGGGGACTATGGCTACACCTTC
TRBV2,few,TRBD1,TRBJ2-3,CASSPWTGGADTQYF,TGTGCCAGCAGTCCTTGGACAGGGGGGGCAGATACGCAGTATTTT
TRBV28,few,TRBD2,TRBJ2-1,CASSPPSGRYYNEQFF,TGTGCCAGCAGTCCACCTAGCGGCCGCTACTACAATGAGCAGTTCTTC
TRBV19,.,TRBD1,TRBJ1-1,CASSGGTGPSVTEAFF,TGTGCCAGTAGTGGCGGGACAGGGCCCTCCGTAACTGAAGCTTTCTTT
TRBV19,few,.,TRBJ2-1,CASSISLREQFF,TGTGCCAGTAGTATCTCCCTTCGGGAGCAGTTCTTC
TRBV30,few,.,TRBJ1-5,CAWSVGTFSNQPQHF,TGTGCCTGGAGTGTAGGGACATTCAGCAATCAGCCCCAGCATTTT